This section outlines one T cell receptor beta chain sequence together with its context. Sequencing used immunoSEQ multiplex PCR; TCRdb keeps in-frame clones, though not all of them. The sample carries 45,000 to 65,000 clones, 85% to 90% recorded once. The source of the sample is a study of T cells in localized non-small cell lung cancer. The junction had 5 bases not matched to a gene; V was cut back by 5 bases and J by 6 bases. Germline loops: CDR1 SEHNR, CDR2 FQNEAQ (reference sequence). The CDR3 length is 13 residues. The origin of this receptor is a man aged 40 to 69 with stage I squamous cell lung carcinoma. The source material was peripheral blood, sampled before any cancer treatment. The genes are TRBV7-9 and TRBJ1-2; 8 nucleotides line up with TRBD1. The CDR3 reads CASSPDRGDGYTF. The CDR3 DNA is TGTGCCAGCAGCCCTGACAGGGGTGATGGCTACACCTTC.